The 22 T cell receptor beta chains listed next were all sequenced from one sample in a study of blood T cell repertoires in COVID-19. Measured with immunoSEQ multiplex PCR; TCRdb has only the in-frame clones, and not every one. The data show roughly 80,000 clones, around 88% seen once. Sequencing input: peripheral blood. These receptors came from a woman at least 80 years old with acute or convalescent COVID-19.

The chain joins TRBV2 to TRBJ1-1; tentative D call: TRBD1 (6 bases). Trimming shortened V by 5 bases and J by 10 bases, and 14 bases separated the two germline ends. Looked up from germline, CDR1 is SNHLY and CDR2 is FYNNEI. This CDR3 contains 12 residues. In nucleotides, the CDR3 is TGTGCCAGCAGTCTTGGGAGGGGGACAGCTTTCTTT. Amino acid sequence: CASSLGRGTAFF.

The gene calls are TRBV3-1 (or the pseudogene TRBV3-2) and TRBJ1-1; 7 nucleotides align to TRBD1. Germline CDR1 reads LGHDT; CDR2 reads YNNKEL (reference sequence). This CDR3 is built from 14 residues. Losses at the gene ends were 7 bases for V and 3 bases for J; bases not matched to a gene: 8. In nucleotides, the CDR3 is TGTGCCAGCACCCTGACAGGGATCGACACTGAAGCTTTCTTT. This encodes CASTLTGIDTEAFF.

V is TRBV3-1 (or the pseudogene TRBV3-2) and J is TRBJ2-3, with 8 nucleotides matching TRBD1. The CDR3 extends over 15 amino acids. Trimming cost V 1 base and J 6 bases; bases outside gene matches: 6. Germline CDR1 and CDR2: LGHDT and YNNKEL (reference sequence). CDR3 coding DNA: TGTGCCAGCAGCCAAGTGGACAGGGCGGCGGATACGCAGTATTTT. This codes for CASSQVDRAADTQYF.

The V gene is TRBV20-1, the J gene TRBJ2-7; 9 bases match TRBD2. Looked up from germline, CDR1 is DFQATT and CDR2 is SNEGSKA (reference sequence). This CDR3 is built from 13 residues. The V and J ends lost 3 bases and 6 bases, in that order; junction bases with no gene match: 6. CDR3 DNA: TGCAGTGCTAGTCTGGCGGGAGGGTCCGAGCAGTACTTC. This translates into CSASLAGGSEQYF.

The chain recombines TRBV12-3 or TRBV12-4 with TRBJ1-2, with D maybe TRBD1 (6 bases). This CDR3 has 13 amino acids. V was cut by 1 base and J by 8 bases, with 11 bases left in between. CDR3: CASSLDRVSGYTF. In DNA, the CDR3 is TGTGCCAGCAGTTTAGACAGGGTGAGCGGCTACACCTTC.

The rearrangement links TRBV19 to TRBJ1-4, with unresolved D. CDR3 size: 15 residues. Trimming cost V 7 bases and J 0 bases, with 12 bases left between them. Germline assignment: CDR1 LNHDA and CDR2 SQIVND (reference sequence). For the CDR3, the DNA is TGTGCCAGTAAGTTGGGAGGCTCAACTAATGAAAAACTGTTTTTT. This encodes CASKLGGSTNEKLFF.

The chain couples TRBV7-9 to TRBJ2-4, with D possibly being TRBD1 (6 bases). V was shortened by 5 bases and J by 2 bases, with 22 bases between the two germline ends. Germline lookup yields CDR1 SEHNR and CDR2 FQNEAQ (reference sequence). The CDR3 consists of 18 residues. CDR3 in DNA: TGTGCCAGCAGCGGACGCGGAGGACAGTCCCCCCCCAAAAACATTCAGTACTTC. It translates to CASSGRGGQSPPKNIQYF.

The rearrangement links TRBV7-8 to TRBJ2-1, with 8 nucleotides matching TRBD2. CDR1 and CDR2 from the germline V gene are SGHVS and FQNEAQ. The length of the CDR3 is 16 residues. V trimming: 5 bases; J trimming: 3 bases; junction bases outside the gene matches: 9. This chain's CDR3 is CASSPEDGRDYNEQFF. The CDR3 DNA follows: TGTGCCAGCAGCCCCGAGGACGGGAGGGACTACAATGAGCAGTTCTTC. Drawing the rest from reference TRBV7-8 and TRBJ2-1, the complete variable domain is GAGVSQSPRYKVAKRGQDVALRCDPISGHVSLFWYQQALGQGPEFLTYFQNEAQLDKSGLPSDRFFAERPEGSVSTLKIQRTQQEDSAVYLCASSPEDGRDYNEQFFGPGTRLTVL.

The chain joins TRBV7-2 to TRBJ2-1; D is possibly TRBD2 (7 bases). This CDR3 spans 15 amino acids. Germline lookup yields CDR1 SGHTA and CDR2 FQGNSA. Trimming removed 5 bases at V and 2 bases at J, with 13 bases between. CDR3 bases: TGTGCCAGCAGCCGGACTAGGGGGACCTACAATGAGCAGTTCTTC. Amino acid sequence: CASSRTRGTYNEQFF.

The rearrangement uses TRBV4-2 and TRBJ2-3, with 7 bases fitting TRBD2. The CDR3 totals 19 residues. In germline, CDR1 is LGHNA, CDR2 YNFKEQ. V was clipped by 4 bases and J by 2 bases; unmatched bases: 18. The CDR3 reads CASSRELGGGEGNTDTQYF. DNA for the CDR3: TGTGCCAGCAGCCGAGAACTTGGGGGGGGAGAGGGGAACACAGATACGCAGTATTTT.

The V and J genes are TRBV27 and TRBJ1-5; D might be TRBD1 (5 bases). Germline lookup yields CDR1 MNHEY and CDR2 SMNVEV (reference sequence). There are 13 residues in the CDR3. Deletions cut 2 bases from V and 7 bases from J, with 9 bases between. Here the CDR3 DNA reads TGTGCCAGCAGTTTAACAGGAAGGCAGCCCCAGCATTTT. Protein sequence: CASSLTGRQPQHF.

This clone has just one count. The V call is TRBV5-1, the J call TRBJ1-5; D not resolved. Germline loops: CDR1 SGHRS, CDR2 YFSETQ. The CDR3 consists of 14 residues. V was pared by 4 bases and J by 0 bases, with 8 bases between. CDR3 sequence reads: CASSNGLSNQPQHF. The CDR3, as DNA: TGCGCCAGCAGCAACGGACTTAGCAATCAGCCCCAGCATTTT.

The rearrangement joins TRBV10-3 to TRBJ2-3; TRBD1 aligns across 11 bases. CDR1 and CDR2 (germline): ENHRY, SYGVKD. Trimming took 4 bases from V and 5 from J; bases not matched to a gene: 5. This CDR3 comprises 15 residues. The CDR3 DNA sequence: TGTGCCATCAGTGGGGGGGACAGGGGGAGAGATACGCAGTATTTT. This encodes CAISGGDRGRDTQYF.

The chain carries TRBV20-1 and TRBJ2-7; 8 bases are shared with TRBD1. V lost 3 bases and J lost 7; bases outside the gene matches: 11. The germline gives CDR1 DFQATT, CDR2 SNEGSKA (reference sequence). This CDR3 has 14 amino acids. The CDR3, as DNA: TGCAGTGCTAGTGAAGGACAGGGATTGGGTGAGCAGTACTTC. Residues: CSASEGQGLGEQYF.

This clone is a singleton in its sample. This chain joins TRBV5-6 and TRBJ2-1; D may be TRBD2 (6 bases). Germline V gives CDR1 SGHDT, CDR2 YYEEEE. Trimming removed 0 bases from V and 8 bases from J, with 15 bases in between. This CDR3 comprises 15 residues. The CDR3 spells CASSLVEGFRHEQFF. The CDR3 region has the DNA TGTGCCAGCAGCTTGGTGGAGGGTTTTCGCCATGAGCAGTTCTTC.

The chain recombines TRBV6-6 with TRBJ2-7, with D perhaps TRBD1 (5 bases). The CDR3 is made up of 13 amino acids. V lost 6 bases, J lost 0 bases, and 9 bases lay in between. Germline values: CDR1 MNHNY, CDR2 SVGAGI (reference sequence). The DNA for the CDR3 is TGTGCCAGCAGGGACAAGAGCTCCTACGAGCAGTACTTC. Its translation: CASRDKSSYEQYF.

The chain links TRBV30 to TRBJ1-1; TRBD1 matches at 9 bases. The CDR3 contains 16 residues. Trimming removed 0 bases from V and 5 bases from J; junction bases left unmatched: 10. Germline-derived CDR1 and CDR2 are GTSNPN and SVGIG (reference sequence). The CDR3 spells CAWSVRFGTGKTEAFF. The CDR3 DNA sequence: TGTGCCTGGAGTGTACGATTCGGGACAGGGAAAACTGAAGCTTTCTTT. Drawing the rest from reference TRBV30 and TRBJ1-1, the complete variable domain is SQTIHQWPATLVQPVGSPLSLECTVEGTSNPNLYWYRQAAGRGLQLLFYSVGIGQISSEVPQNLSASRPQDRQFILSSKKLLLSDSGFYLCAWSVRFGTGKTEAFFGQGTRLTVV.

The chain is built from TRBV7-6 and TRBJ1-3, with a possible D match to TRBD1 (5 bases). The CDR3 spans 17 residues. Trimming stripped 1 base from V and 0 bases from J, with 13 bases between. Germline V gene data show CDR1 as SGHVS and CDR2 as FNYEAQ. The CDR3 loop is CASSLDWRGFSGNTIYF. The DNA of the CDR3 is TGTGCCAGCAGCTTAGATTGGAGGGGTTTCTCTGGAAACACCATATATTTT.

On this clone: Sequence at one end of the junction differs from germline and may be a read error. The V call is TRBV6-4, the J call TRBJ2-1; possible D gene TRBD1, 6 bases. Germline V CDR1 and CDR2: MRHNA, SNTAGT. The CDR3 totals 14 residues. CDR3 DNA sequence: TGTGCCAGCACTGACAGGCTAGCCGACAATGAGCAGTTCTTC. It yields the protein CASTDRLADNEQFF.

The V call is TRBV25-1, the J call TRBJ2-2, with 7 bases that match TRBD2. After removal of 6 bases from V and 6 bases from J, the junction contained 13 bases not matched to a gene. Germline-derived CDR1 and CDR2 are MGHDK and SYGVNS. The CDR3 has 16 residues. CDR3 nucleotides: TGTGCCAGCAGCCCCGGACTAGTTTTATCATCCGGGGAGCTGTTTTTT. Translating it yields CASSPGLVLSSGELFF.

The chain carries TRBV5-6 and TRBJ2-7; 9 bases fit TRBD1. The junction had 8 bases not matched to a gene; V was cut back by 0 bases and J by 4 bases. CDR3 size: 16 residues. Germline assignment: CDR1 SGHDT and CDR2 YYEEEE. This CDR3 is CASSLARQGGRYEQYF. The DNA of the CDR3 is TGTGCCAGCAGCTTGGCCAGACAGGGGGGGAGGTACGAGCAGTACTTC.

The J gene is TRBJ2-7, the V gene TRBV2, with TRBD1 identical over 7 bases. The ends lost 6 bases at V and 6 bases at J; junction bases unmatched: 14. Germline CDR1 and CDR2: SNHLY and FYNNEI. The CDR3 has 15 residues. In DNA form, the CDR3 reads TGTGCCAGCAGGGGAACAGACAGGGCCGTCGGCGAGCAGTACTTC. Encoded protein: CASRGTDRAVGEQYF.